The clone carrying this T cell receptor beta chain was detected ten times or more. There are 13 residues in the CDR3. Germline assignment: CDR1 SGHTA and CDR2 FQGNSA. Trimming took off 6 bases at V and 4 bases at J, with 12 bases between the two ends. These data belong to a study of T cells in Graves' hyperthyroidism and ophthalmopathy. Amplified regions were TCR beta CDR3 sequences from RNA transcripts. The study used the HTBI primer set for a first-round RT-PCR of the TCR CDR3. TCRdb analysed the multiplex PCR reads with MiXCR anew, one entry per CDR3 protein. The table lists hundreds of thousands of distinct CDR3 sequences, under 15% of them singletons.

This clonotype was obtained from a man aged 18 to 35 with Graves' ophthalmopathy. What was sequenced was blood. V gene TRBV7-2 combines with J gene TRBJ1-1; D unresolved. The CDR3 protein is CASRPAWSTEAFF. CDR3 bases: TGTGCCAGCAGACCCGCCTGGAGCACTGAAGCTTTCTTT.